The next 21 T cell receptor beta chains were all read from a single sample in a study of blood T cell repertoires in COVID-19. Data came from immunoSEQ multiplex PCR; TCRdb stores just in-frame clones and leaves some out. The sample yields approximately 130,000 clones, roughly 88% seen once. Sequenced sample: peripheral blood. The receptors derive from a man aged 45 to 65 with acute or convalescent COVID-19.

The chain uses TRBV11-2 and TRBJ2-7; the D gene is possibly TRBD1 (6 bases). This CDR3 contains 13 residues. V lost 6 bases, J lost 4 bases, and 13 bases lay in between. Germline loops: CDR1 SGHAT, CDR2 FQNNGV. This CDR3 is CASSPGVDYEQYF. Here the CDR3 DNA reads TGTGCCAGCAGTCCAGGGGTGGATTACGAGCAGTACTTC.

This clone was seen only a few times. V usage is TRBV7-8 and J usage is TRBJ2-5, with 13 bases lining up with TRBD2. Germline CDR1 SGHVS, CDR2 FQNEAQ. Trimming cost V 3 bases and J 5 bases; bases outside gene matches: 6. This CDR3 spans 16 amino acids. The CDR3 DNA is TGTGCCAGCAGCTTTAGGACTAGCGGGAGACGGGAGACCCAGTACTTC. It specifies CASSFRTSGRRETQYF.

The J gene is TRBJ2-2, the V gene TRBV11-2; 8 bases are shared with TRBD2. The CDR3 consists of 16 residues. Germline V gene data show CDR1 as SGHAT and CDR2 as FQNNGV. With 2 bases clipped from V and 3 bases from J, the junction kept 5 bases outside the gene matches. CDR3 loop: CASSLRTSTYTGELFF. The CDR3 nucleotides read TGTGCCAGCAGCTTAAGGACTAGCACGTACACCGGGGAGCTGTTTTTT.

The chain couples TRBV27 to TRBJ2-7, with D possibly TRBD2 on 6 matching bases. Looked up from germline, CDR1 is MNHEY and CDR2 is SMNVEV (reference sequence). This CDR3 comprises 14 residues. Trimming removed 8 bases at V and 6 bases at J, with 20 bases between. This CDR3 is CASADWGSGSEQYF. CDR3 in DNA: TGTGCCAGCGCCGACTGGGGTAGCGGATCCGAGCAGTACTTC.

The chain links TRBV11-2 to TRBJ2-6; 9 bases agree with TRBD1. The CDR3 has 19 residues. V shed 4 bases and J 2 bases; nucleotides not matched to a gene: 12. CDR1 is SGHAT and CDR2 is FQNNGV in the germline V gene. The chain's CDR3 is CASSSTGTGTFPGANVLTF. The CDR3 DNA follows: TGTGCCAGCAGCTCCACCGGGACAGGGACCTTCCCTGGGGCCAACGTCCTGACTTTC.

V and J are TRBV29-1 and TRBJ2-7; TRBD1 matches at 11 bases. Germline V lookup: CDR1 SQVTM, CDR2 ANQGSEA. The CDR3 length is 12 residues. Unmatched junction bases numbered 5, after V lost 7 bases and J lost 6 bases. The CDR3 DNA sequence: TGCAGCGCCCCGGGGACAGGGGGCGAGCAGTACTTC. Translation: CSAPGTGGEQYF.

DNA for the CDR3: TGTGCCAGCGCGGGTAACATTCAGTACTTC. This translates into CASAGNIQYF. The chain joins TRBV2 to TRBJ2-4; tentatively, D is TRBD2 (5 bases). The CDR3 spans 10 residues. The germline gives CDR1 SNHLY, CDR2 FYNNEI. The ends were cut back, 8 bases at V and 7 bases at J, with 6 bases in the middle.

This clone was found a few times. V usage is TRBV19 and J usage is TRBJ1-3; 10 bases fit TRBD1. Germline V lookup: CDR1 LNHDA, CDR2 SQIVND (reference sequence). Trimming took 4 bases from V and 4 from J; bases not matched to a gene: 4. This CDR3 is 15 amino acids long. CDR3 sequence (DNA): TGTGCCAGTAGTAAGCGGGACAGGGGAGGAAACACCATATATTTT. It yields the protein CASSKRDRGGNTIYF.

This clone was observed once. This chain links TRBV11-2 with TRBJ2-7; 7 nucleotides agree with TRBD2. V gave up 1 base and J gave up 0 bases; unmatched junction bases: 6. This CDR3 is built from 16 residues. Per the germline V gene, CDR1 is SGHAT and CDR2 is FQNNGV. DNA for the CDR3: TGTGCCAGCAGCTTAGGGGCGGGGGTTAGCTCCTACGAGCAGTACTTC. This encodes CASSLGAGVSSYEQYF.

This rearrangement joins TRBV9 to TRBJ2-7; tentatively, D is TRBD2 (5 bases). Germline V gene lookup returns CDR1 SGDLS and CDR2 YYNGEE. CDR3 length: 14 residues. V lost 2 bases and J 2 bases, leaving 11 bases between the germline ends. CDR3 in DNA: TGTGCCAGCAGCGTGTCCGGGATCGCCTACGAGCAGTACTTC. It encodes CASSVSGIAYEQYF. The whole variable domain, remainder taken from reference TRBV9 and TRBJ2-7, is DSGVTQTPKHLITATGQRVTLRCSPRSGDLSVYWYQQSLDQGLQFLIQYYNGEERAKGNILERFSAQQFPDLHSELNLSSLELGDSALYFCASSVSGIAYEQYFGPGTRLTVT.

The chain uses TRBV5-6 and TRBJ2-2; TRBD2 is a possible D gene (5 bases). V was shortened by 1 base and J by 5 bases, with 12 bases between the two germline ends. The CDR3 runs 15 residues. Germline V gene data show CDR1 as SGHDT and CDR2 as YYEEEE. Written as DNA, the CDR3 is TGTGCCAGCAGCTTGCTTGGACCGGGGACCGGGGAGCTGTTTTTT. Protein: CASSLLGPGTGELFF.

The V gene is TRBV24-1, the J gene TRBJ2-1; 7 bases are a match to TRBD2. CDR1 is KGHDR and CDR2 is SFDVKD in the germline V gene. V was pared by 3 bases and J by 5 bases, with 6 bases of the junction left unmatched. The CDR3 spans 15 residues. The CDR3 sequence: CATSDPSSGHNEQFF. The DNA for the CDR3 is TGTGCCACCAGTGATCCGTCTAGCGGCCACAATGAGCAGTTCTTC.

CDR3 nucleotide sequence: TGTGCCAGCTCACCACCCGGACAGGGGGCAGGAAACACCATATATTTT. This translates into CASSPPGQGAGNTIYF. The chain recombines TRBV18 with TRBJ1-3; TRBD1 agrees at 11 bases. Germline assignment: CDR1 KGHSH and CDR2 LQKENI. The CDR3 runs 16 residues. V shed 0 bases, J shed 4 bases, and the junction held 2 bases outside the gene matches. Full variable domain (remainder filled in from reference TRBV18 and TRBJ1-3): NAGVMQNPRHLVRRRGQEARLRCSPMKGHSHVYWYRQLPEEGLKFMVYLQKENIIDESGMPKERFSAEFPKEGPSILRIQQVVRGDSAAYFCASSPPGQGAGNTIYFGEGSWLTVV.

The CDR3 loop is CASSYAKDREETQYF. DNA of the CDR3: TGTGCCAGCAGTTACGCCAAGGACAGGGAAGAGACCCAGTACTTC. The chain uses TRBV6-2 or TRBV6-3 and TRBJ2-5, with 8 bases identical to TRBD1. CDR1 is MNHEY, CDR2 SVGEGT, per germline. The CDR3 is 15 residues long. Trimming took 2 bases from V and 3 from J; bases not matched to a gene: 5.

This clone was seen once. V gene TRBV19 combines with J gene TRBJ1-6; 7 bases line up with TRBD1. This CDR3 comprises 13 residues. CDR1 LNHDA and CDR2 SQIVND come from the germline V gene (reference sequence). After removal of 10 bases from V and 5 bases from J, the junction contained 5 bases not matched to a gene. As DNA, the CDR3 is TGTGCCACGGGGACAGACCATAATTCACCCCTCCACTTT. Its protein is CATGTDHNSPLHF.

CDR3 in DNA: TGTGCCACCAGCGTAAACCAGGGACAGGGAGGCTACGAGCAGTACTTC. Translation: CATSVNQGQGGYEQYF. The rearrangement uses TRBV15 and TRBJ2-7, with 9 bases identical to TRBD1. The CDR3 sequence is 16 residues long. J lost 3 bases, V lost 5 bases, and 11 bases had no gene match. Germline CDR1 is LNHNV and CDR2 is YYDKDF (reference sequence).

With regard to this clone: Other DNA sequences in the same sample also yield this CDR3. CDR3 sequence: CASSYSKAENYGYTF. The CDR3, as DNA: TGTGCCAGCAGTTACTCGAAAGCGGAAAACTATGGCTACACCTTC. The V call is TRBV6-5, the J call TRBJ1-2; no reliable D call. V lost 0 bases to trimming and J lost 2 bases, with 10 bases between them. From germline, CDR1 is MNHEY and CDR2 SVGAGI. The CDR3 loop spans 15 amino acids.

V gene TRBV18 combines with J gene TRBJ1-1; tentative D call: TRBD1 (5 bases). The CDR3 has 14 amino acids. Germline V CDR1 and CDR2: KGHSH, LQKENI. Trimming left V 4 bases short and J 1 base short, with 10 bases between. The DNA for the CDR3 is TGTGCCAGCTCACTCCCCGGGGGGAACACTGAAGCTTTCTTT. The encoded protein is CASSLPGGNTEAFF.

Here the CDR3 DNA reads TGTGCCAGCAGCCAGGGTAGGGGCTCCTACAATGAGCAGTTCTTC. Residues: CASSQGRGSYNEQFF. The gene calls are TRBV3-1 (or the pseudogene TRBV3-2) and TRBJ2-1, with D possibly matching TRBD1 (5 bases). Looked up from germline, CDR1 is LGHDT and CDR2 is YNNKEL (reference sequence). The CDR3 is made up of 15 amino acids. Trimming cost V 3 bases and J 0 bases, with 9 bases left between them.

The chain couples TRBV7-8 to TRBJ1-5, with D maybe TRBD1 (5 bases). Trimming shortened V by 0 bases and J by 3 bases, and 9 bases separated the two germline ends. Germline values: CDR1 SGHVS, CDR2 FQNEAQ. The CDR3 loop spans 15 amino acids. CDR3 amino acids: CASSLAGGYNQPQHF. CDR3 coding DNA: TGTGCCAGCAGCTTAGCGGGGGGTTACAATCAGCCCCAGCATTTT. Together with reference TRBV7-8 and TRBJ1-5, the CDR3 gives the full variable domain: GAGVSQSPRYKVAKRGQDVALRCDPISGHVSLFWYQQALGQGPEFLTYFQNEAQLDKSGLPSDRFFAERPEGSVSTLKIQRTQQEDSAVYLCASSLAGGYNQPQHFGDGTRLSIL.

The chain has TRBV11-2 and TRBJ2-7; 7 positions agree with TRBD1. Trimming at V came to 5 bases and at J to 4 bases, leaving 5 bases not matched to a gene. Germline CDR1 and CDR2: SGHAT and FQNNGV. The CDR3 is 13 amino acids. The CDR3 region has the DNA TGTGCCAGCAGCCCTGGGACAGCTTACGAGCAGTACTTC. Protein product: CASSPGTAYEQYF.